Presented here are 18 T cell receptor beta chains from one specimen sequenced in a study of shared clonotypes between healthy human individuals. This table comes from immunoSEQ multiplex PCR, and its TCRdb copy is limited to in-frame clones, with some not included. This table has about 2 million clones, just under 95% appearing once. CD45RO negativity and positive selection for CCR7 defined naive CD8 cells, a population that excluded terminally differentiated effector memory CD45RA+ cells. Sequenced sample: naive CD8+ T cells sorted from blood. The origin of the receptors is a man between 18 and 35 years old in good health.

The DNA of the CDR3 is TGTGCCAGCGCCAGCAGCCTTCCCACCAACACTGAAGCTTTCTTT. Its protein product is CASASSLPTNTEAFF. The chain couples TRBV9 to TRBJ1-1; no clear D gene. The V and J ends lost 7 bases and 2 bases respectively, with 18 bases between them. This CDR3 has 15 amino acids. Germline V gives CDR1 SGDLS, CDR2 YYNGEE.

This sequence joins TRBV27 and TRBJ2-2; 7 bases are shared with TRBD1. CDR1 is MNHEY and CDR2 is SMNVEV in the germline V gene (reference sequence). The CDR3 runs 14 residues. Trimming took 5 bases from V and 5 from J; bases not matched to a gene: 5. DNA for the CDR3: TGTGCCAGCAGTATACAGGGGTGGACCGGGGAGCTGTTTTTT. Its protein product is CASSIQGWTGELFF.

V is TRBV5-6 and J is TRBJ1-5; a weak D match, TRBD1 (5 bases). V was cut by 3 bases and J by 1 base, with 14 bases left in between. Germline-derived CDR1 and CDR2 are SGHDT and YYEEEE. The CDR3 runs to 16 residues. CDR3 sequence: CASSSGGGWSNQPQHF. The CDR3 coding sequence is TGTGCCAGCAGCTCTGGTGGGGGTTGGAGCAATCAGCCCCAGCATTTT.

The CDR3 is CASSLRQGYGYTF. The CDR3 DNA is TGTGCCAGCAGCTTAAGGCAGGGCTATGGCTACACCTTC. This rearrangement joins TRBV7-9 to TRBJ1-2, with TRBD1 as a possible D gene (5 bases). The length of the CDR3 is 13 residues. The V and J ends lost 2 bases and 4 bases respectively, with 8 bases between them. Germline V gives CDR1 SEHNR, CDR2 FQNEAQ (reference sequence).

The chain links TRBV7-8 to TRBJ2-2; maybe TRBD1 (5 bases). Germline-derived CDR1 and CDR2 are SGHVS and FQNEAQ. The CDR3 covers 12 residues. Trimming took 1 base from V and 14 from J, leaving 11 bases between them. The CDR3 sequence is CASSLGQGELFF. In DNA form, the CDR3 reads TGTGCCAGCAGCTTAGGGCAGGGCGAACTGTTTTTT.

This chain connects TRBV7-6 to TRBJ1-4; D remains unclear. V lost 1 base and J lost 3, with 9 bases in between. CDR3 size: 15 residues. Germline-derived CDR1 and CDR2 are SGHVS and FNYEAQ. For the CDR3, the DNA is TGTGCCAGCAGCTTAGAGGCCGCGTCTAATGAAAAACTGTTTTTT. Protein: CASSLEAASNEKLFF.

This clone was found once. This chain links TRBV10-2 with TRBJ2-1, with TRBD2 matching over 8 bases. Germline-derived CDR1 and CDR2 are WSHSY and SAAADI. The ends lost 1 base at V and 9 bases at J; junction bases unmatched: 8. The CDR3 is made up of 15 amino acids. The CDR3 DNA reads TGCGCCAGCAGTGAGTTAGCGGGAAGAGCTACTGAGCAGTTCTTC. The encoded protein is CASSELAGRATEQFF.

This CDR3 reads CASSSFSDTYEQYF. The CDR3, as DNA: TGTGCCAGCTCTTCCTTTAGCGATACCTACGAGCAGTACTTC. The chain joins TRBV5-4 to TRBJ2-7; TRBD2 might be the D (5 bases). The CDR3 is 14 residues long. Trimming took off 7 bases at V and 2 bases at J, with 16 bases between the two ends. Germline V gene data show CDR1 as SGHNT and CDR2 as YYREEE (reference sequence).

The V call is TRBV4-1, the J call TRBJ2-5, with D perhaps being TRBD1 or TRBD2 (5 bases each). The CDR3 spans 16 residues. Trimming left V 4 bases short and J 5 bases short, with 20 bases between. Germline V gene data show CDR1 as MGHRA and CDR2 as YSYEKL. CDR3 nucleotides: TGCGCCAGCAGCCGGGGTCCCGGGGCCCTGGAGGAGACCCAGTACTTC. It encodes CASSRGPGALEETQYF.

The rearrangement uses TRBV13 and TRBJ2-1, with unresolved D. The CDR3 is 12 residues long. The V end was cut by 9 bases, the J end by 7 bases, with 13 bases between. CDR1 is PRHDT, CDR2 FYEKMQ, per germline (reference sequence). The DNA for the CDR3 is TGTGCCAGTGAGAGCCAGGAGAATGAGCAGTTCTTC. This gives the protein CASESQENEQFF.

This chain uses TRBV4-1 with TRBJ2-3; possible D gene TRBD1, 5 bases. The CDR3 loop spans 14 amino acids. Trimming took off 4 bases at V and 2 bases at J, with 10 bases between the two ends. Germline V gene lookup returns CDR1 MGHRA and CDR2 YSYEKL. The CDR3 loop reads CASSPDTDTDTQYF. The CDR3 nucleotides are TGCGCCAGCAGCCCGGACACAGACACAGATACGCAGTATTTT.

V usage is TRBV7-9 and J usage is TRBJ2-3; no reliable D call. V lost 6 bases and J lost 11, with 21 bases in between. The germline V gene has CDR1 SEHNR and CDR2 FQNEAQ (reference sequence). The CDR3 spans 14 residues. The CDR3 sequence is CASRMGGSPDGQYF. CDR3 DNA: TGTGCCAGCAGAATGGGTGGTTCCCCCGATGGGCAGTATTTT.

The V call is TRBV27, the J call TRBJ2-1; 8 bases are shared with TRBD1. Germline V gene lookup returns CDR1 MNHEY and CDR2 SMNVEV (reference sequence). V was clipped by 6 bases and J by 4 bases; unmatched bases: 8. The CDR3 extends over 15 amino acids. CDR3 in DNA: TGTGCCAGCAGCGGCGGGACAGGAGGTTACAATGAGCAGTTCTTC. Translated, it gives CASSGGTGGYNEQFF.

This CDR3 reads CASSSGRNTEAFF. As DNA, the CDR3 is TGTGCCAGCAGCTCAGGGCGGAACACTGAAGCTTTCTTT. V is TRBV6-5 and J is TRBJ1-1; D might be TRBD1 (5 bases). The CDR3 is 13 amino acids. V was clipped by 6 bases and J by 1 base, with 9 bases between them. Looked up from germline, CDR1 is MNHEY and CDR2 is SVGAGI.

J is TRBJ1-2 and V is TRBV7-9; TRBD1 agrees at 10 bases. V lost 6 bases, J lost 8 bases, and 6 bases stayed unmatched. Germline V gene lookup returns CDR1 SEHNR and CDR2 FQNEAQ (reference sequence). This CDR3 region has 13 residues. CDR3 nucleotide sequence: TGTGCCAGCAGGGGAGGGACAGGGGTCGGCTACACCTTC. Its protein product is CASRGGTGVGYTF.

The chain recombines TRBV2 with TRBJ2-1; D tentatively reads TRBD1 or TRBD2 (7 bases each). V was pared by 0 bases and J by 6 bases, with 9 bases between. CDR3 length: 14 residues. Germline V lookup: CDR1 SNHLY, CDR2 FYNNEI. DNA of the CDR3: TGTGCCAGCAGTGAAGCCAGGGGGGGCAATGAGCAGTTCTTC. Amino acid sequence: CASSEARGGNEQFF.

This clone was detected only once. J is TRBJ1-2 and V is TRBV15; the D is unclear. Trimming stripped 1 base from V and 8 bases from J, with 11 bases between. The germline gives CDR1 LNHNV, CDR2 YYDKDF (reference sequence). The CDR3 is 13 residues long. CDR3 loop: CATSRARSMGYTF. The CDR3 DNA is TGTGCCACCAGCAGAGCCCGAAGTATGGGCTACACCTTC.

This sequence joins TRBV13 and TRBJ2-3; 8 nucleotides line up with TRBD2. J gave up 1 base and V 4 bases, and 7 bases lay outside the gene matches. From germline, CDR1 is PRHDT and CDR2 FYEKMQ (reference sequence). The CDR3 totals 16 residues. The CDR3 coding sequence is TGTGCCAGCAGCTCCGGTGATAGCGGGGGCACAGATACGCAGTATTTT. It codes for CASSSGDSGGTDTQYF.